This is a list of T cell receptor beta chains from one sample in a study of cytotoxic CD8 clonotypes in ibrutinib-treated CLL. The table came from immunoSEQ multiplex PCR; TCRdb's copy has only in-frame clones and leaves some out. The repertoire holds about 80,000 clones, with roughly 80% as singletons. Here the sequenced sample was PBMCs, taken after 12 months of ibrutinib treatment. All receptors derive from a human donor with chronic lymphocytic leukemia. Both conserved end residues are part of each CDR3. A D gene is named only where the DNA matches it firmly. Not every row has a clone size; where given, it reads once, few, many or a size class.

J gene: TRBJ2-2
V gene: TRBV5-1
D gene: .
clone size: .
CDR3 DNA: TGCGCCAGCAGTCTGCGGGACAAGAACACCGGGGAGCTGTTTTTT
CDR3 protein: CASSLRDKNTGELFF

J gene: TRBJ1-2
V gene: TRBV27
D gene: .
clone size: .
CDR3 DNA: TGTGCCAGCAGTCCCGCGGGCCGGATTAACTATGGCTACACCTTC
CDR3 protein: CASSPAGRINYGYTF

J gene: TRBJ2-3
V gene: TRBV7-9
D gene: TRBD1
clone size: once
CDR3 DNA: TGTGCCAGCAGCCGAAGCGGGACAGGGGTTTTTGGTACGCAGTATTTT
CDR3 protein: CASSRSGTGVFGTQYF

J gene: TRBJ2-1
V gene: TRBV9
D gene: .
clone size: many
CDR3 DNA: TGTGCCAGCAGCCCATGGGGGGGCGATGAGCAGTTCTTC
CDR3 protein: CASSPWGGDEQFF

J gene: TRBJ1-1
V gene: TRBV9
D gene: .
clone size: few
CDR3 DNA: TGTGCCAGCGCCGGGGGGATGAACACTGAAGCTTTCTTT
CDR3 protein: CASAGGMNTEAFF

J gene: TRBJ2-7
V gene: TRBV13
D gene: .
clone size: .
CDR3 DNA: TGTGCCAGCAGCCCCGCGGACGGCTCCCCCGAGCAGTACTTC
CDR3 protein: CASSPADGSPEQYF

J gene: TRBJ2-2
V gene: TRBV9
D gene: .
clone size: .
CDR3 DNA: TGTGCCAGCAGCACCCCGCAGGGCAGGGCGGACACCGGGGAGCTGTTTTTT
CDR3 protein: CASSTPQGRADTGELFF

J gene: TRBJ2-5
V gene: TRBV5-1
D gene: TRBD2
clone size: few
CDR3 DNA: TGCGCCAGCAGCCGGGGGGGCCAAGAGACCCAGTACTTC
CDR3 protein: CASSRGGQETQYF

J gene: TRBJ2-5
V gene: TRBV11-2
D gene: .
clone size: .
CDR3 DNA: TGTGCCAGCAGCTTGCAGGGCGGGGAGACCCAGTACTTC
CDR3 protein: CASSLQGGETQYF

J gene: TRBJ1-3
V gene: TRBV11-2
D gene: .
clone size: few
CDR3 DNA: TGTGCCAGCAGCCTAACGACGGTCTCTGGAAACACCATATATTTT
CDR3 protein: CASSLTTVSGNTIYF

J gene: TRBJ1-5
V gene: TRBV9
D gene: .
clone size: .
CDR3 DNA: TGTGCCAGCAGCGTAACCGGGGGCAGGGATCAGCCCCAGCATTTT
CDR3 protein: CASSVTGGRDQPQHF

J gene: TRBJ2-1
V gene: TRBV20-1
D gene: .
clone size: .
CDR3 DNA: TGCAGTGCTTACAATGAGCAGTTCTTC
CDR3 protein: CSAYNEQFF

J gene: TRBJ2-7
V gene: TRBV27
D gene: TRBD1
clone size: .
CDR3 DNA: TGTGCCAGCATCCTACGGCAGGGGGCCTACGAGCAGTACTTC
CDR3 protein: CASILRQGAYEQYF

J gene: TRBJ1-4
V gene: TRBV4-3
D gene: .
clone size: .
CDR3 DNA: TGCGCCAGCAGCCAAGGGGTTGGGACAACGCATAATGAAAAACTGTTTTTT
CDR3 protein: CASSQGVGTTHNEKLFF

J gene: TRBJ2-3
V gene: TRBV5-1
D gene: TRBD2
clone size: .
CDR3 DNA: TGCGCCAGCACCCTCGGGGGGTCCCCCTACACAGATACGCAGTATTTT
CDR3 protein: CASTLGGSPYTDTQYF

J gene: TRBJ2-2
V gene: TRBV5-4
D gene: .
clone size: .
CDR3 DNA: TGTGCCAGCAGCCCAAGGGGCGGGATGGTGGCCGGGGAGCTGTTTTTT
CDR3 protein: CASSPRGGMVAGELFF

J gene: TRBJ1-2
V gene: TRBV5-8
D gene: .
clone size: .
CDR3 DNA: TGTGCCAGCAGCTTGGGTCCAGGGAGGAACTATGGCTACACCTTC
CDR3 protein: CASSLGPGRNYGYTF

J gene: TRBJ2-7
V gene: TRBV11-2
D gene: .
clone size: few
CDR3 DNA: TGTGCCAGCAGCCACGTATACGAGCAGTACTTC
CDR3 protein: CASSHVYEQYF

J gene: TRBJ2-2
V gene: TRBV5-4
D gene: TRBD2
clone size: .
CDR3 DNA: TGTGCCAGCAGCCCCGGGACTAGCGGGAGCAACGGGGAGCTGTTTTTT
CDR3 protein: CASSPGTSGSNGELFF

J gene: TRBJ2-2
V gene: TRBV18
D gene: .
clone size: .
CDR3 DNA: TGTGCCAGCTCACCGAACACCGGGGAGCTGTTTTTT
CDR3 protein: CASSPNTGELFF

J gene: TRBJ1-4
V gene: TRBV28
D gene: .
clone size: .
CDR3 DNA: TGTGCCAGCAGTTTCGAGGGGTTTGAAAAACTGTTTTTT
CDR3 protein: CASSFEGFEKLFF

J gene: TRBJ2-2
V gene: TRBV7-3
D gene: TRBD2
clone size: .
CDR3 DNA: TGTGCCAGCAGTCGGACTAGCAACACCGGGGAGCTGTTTTTT
CDR3 protein: CASSRTSNTGELFF

J gene: TRBJ1-2
V gene: TRBV6-1
D gene: .
clone size: .
CDR3 DNA: TGTGCCAGCAGTGAAAGTCTTGCAGCGTATTATGGCTACACCTTC
CDR3 protein: CASSESLAAYYGYTF

J gene: TRBJ2-1
V gene: TRBV5-8
D gene: .
clone size: once
CDR3 DNA: TGTGCCAGCAGCTTGGGGCTGGCTAGGCCAGGCATTGAGCAGTTCTTC
CDR3 protein: CASSLGLARPGIEQFF

J gene: TRBJ1-2
V gene: TRBV10-3
D gene: TRBD1
clone size: .
CDR3 DNA: TGTGCCATCAGTGAGTGGGGACAGGGGATGACCGGCTACACCTTC
CDR3 protein: CAISEWGQGMTGYTF

J gene: TRBJ2-7
V gene: TRBV9
D gene: .
clone size: .
CDR3 DNA: TGTGCCAGCAGCCCCCACAGGGAAGAACCTTACGAGCAGTACTTC
CDR3 protein: CASSPHREEPYEQYF

J gene: TRBJ2-5
V gene: TRBV2
D gene: .
clone size: .
CDR3 DNA: TGTGCCAGCAGTGACCCAGCGGGCTTAGAGACCCAGTACTTC
CDR3 protein: CASSDPAGLETQYF

J gene: TRBJ2-1
V gene: TRBV7-3
D gene: TRBD2
clone size: .
CDR3 DNA: TGTGCCAGCAGCCAAACTAGCGGGAACAATGAGCAGTTCTTC
CDR3 protein: CASSQTSGNNEQFF

J gene: TRBJ2-7
V gene: TRBV18
D gene: TRBD1
clone size: .
CDR3 DNA: TGTGCCAGCTCACGGACACAGGGGGACTCCTACGAGCAGTACTTC
CDR3 protein: CASSRTQGDSYEQYF

J gene: TRBJ2-5
V gene: TRBV21-1
D gene: .
clone size: few
CDR3 DNA: TGTGCCAGCAGCAAACGGACAGAATCCCAAGAGACCCAGTACTTC
CDR3 protein: CASSKRTESQETQYF

J gene: TRBJ1-5
V gene: TRBV6-6
D gene: .
clone size: once
CDR3 DNA: TGTGCCAGCAGACCCCTACAGGGCCTTGGGCCCCAGCATTTT
CDR3 protein: CASRPLQGLGPQHF